Below, one T cell receptor (beta chain) is given with its context. This sample is part of a study of control samples from healthy donors and cancer patients. The V and J ends lost 5 bases and 0 bases respectively, with 16 bases between them. The CDR3 spans 16 residues. Germline CDR1 and CDR2: LGHDT and YNNKEL (reference sequence). The protocol was immunoSEQ multiplex PCR, while the TCRdb copy is restricted to in-frame clones and leaves out a portion. The sample carries more than 25,000 clones, approximately 93% recorded once. The rearrangement links TRBV3-1 (or the pseudogene TRBV3-2) to TRBJ1-2; D might be TRBD1 (5 bases). This TCR was recovered from a man in his 60s in good health. The specimen was blood. The CDR3 DNA is TGTGCCAGCAGCTCATTCGATGGGGGAGCTAACTATGGCTACACCTTC. Its translation is CASSSFDGGANYGYTF.